Below are 27 T cell receptor beta chains sequenced from a single sample in a study of OX40 agonist ivuxolimab in advanced cancers. Assay: immunoSEQ multiplex PCR; the TCRdb copy retains only in-frame clones and omits some. The profile shows tens of thousands of clones, 90% of them singletons. Sequencing was performed on CD4+ or CD8+ T cells sorted from blood, taken in a trial of the OX40 agonist ivuxolimab. The receptors come from an adult with an advanced solid tumor such as melanoma, head and neck, liver or kidney cancer.

The chain is built from TRBV27 and TRBJ1-1; D remains ambiguous. The CDR3 covers 16 residues. Deletions cut 8 bases from V and 0 bases from J, with 19 bases between. Germline loops: CDR1 MNHEY, CDR2 SMNVEV (reference sequence). The CDR3 sequence is CASGDGLMSMNTEAFF. CDR3 coding DNA: TGTGCCAGCGGAGACGGCCTAATGAGCATGAACACTGAAGCTTTCTTT.

CDR3 DNA sequence: TGTGCCAGCAGCTTAATTGACAGGGGCCCGAACACTGAAGCTTTCTTT. This sequence encodes CASSLIDRGPNTEAFF. The chain carries TRBV7-3 and TRBJ1-1; 8 bases are a match to TRBD1. Germline CDR1 and CDR2: SGHTA and FQGTGA. This CDR3 is 16 amino acids long. V gave up 1 base and J gave up 1 base; unmatched junction bases: 5.

V is TRBV4-1 and J is TRBJ1-1, with TRBD1 matching over 11 bases. J lost 4 bases, V lost 4 bases, and 5 bases had no gene match. This CDR3 contains 15 residues. CDR1 and CDR2 from the germline V gene are MGHRA and YSYEKL. CDR3 DNA sequence: TGCGCCAGCAGCCCCCTCGGGACAGGGGGCACTGAAGCTTTCTTT. Translated: CASSPLGTGGTEAFF.

As regards this clone: Other DNA variants within this sample encode the same CDR3. The chain joins TRBV27 to TRBJ2-7; D is unclear. Germline V gene lookup returns CDR1 MNHEY and CDR2 SMNVEV (reference sequence). This CDR3 is built from 11 residues. Trimming left V 4 bases short and J 0 bases short, with 1 base between. For the CDR3, the DNA is TGTGCCAGCAGTTCCTCCTACGAGCAGTACTTC. Encoded protein: CASSSSYEQYF.

The CDR3 sequence is CASSPGVIGYTF. The CDR3 DNA reads as TGTGCCAGCAGCCCGGGGGTCATTGGCTACACCTTC. The rearrangement joins TRBV7-9 to TRBJ1-2; TRBD1 might be the D (5 bases). The germline V and J ends were trimmed by 5 bases and 7 bases, with 11 bases remaining between them. This CDR3 contains 12 residues. The germline V gene has CDR1 SEHNR and CDR2 FQNEAQ (reference sequence).

The V gene is TRBV6-1, the J gene TRBJ2-2; D gene uncertain. Trimming removed 8 bases from V and 1 base from J, with 8 bases in between. Germline-derived CDR1 and CDR2 are MNHNS and SASEGT. The CDR3 contains 13 residues. DNA of the CDR3: TGTGCCAGCTTTACAGTGAACACCGGGGAGCTGTTTTTT. It is translated as CASFTVNTGELFF.

This clone was recorded only once. The chain is built from TRBV10-3 and TRBJ2-1, with D unclear. CDR1 and CDR2 (germline): ENHRY, SYGVKD. The CDR3 is 13 residues long. Trimming took 6 bases from V and 2 from J, leaving 8 bases between them. The CDR3 is CAIRPDTYNEQFF. DNA for the CDR3: TGTGCCATCAGGCCGGATACCTACAATGAGCAGTTCTTC.

The V gene is TRBV6-5, the J gene TRBJ1-1; possibly TRBD1 for D (6 bases). V was trimmed by 7 bases and J by 6 bases, leaving 12 bases between them. This CDR3 has 12 amino acids. CDR1 is MNHEY, CDR2 SVGAGI, per germline. CDR3 region: CASKSGGAEAFF. The CDR3 coding sequence is TGTGCCAGCAAATCGGGGGGCGCTGAAGCTTTCTTT.

The J gene is TRBJ2-5, the V gene TRBV9, with 7 positions matching TRBD2. J was trimmed by 5 bases and V by 1 base; bases with no gene match: 5. There are 14 residues in the CDR3. Germline V gene sequence: CDR1 SGDLS, CDR2 YYNGEE. In DNA, the CDR3 is TGTGCCAGCAGCGTAAATGTGGGAGGGGAGACCCAGTACTTC. Protein product: CASSVNVGGETQYF.

This chain links TRBV19 with TRBJ1-5; maybe TRBD1 (6 bases). V lost 6 bases and J lost 4, with 16 bases in between. The CDR3 runs 15 residues. In germline, CDR1 is LNHDA, CDR2 SQIVND (reference sequence). The CDR3 DNA reads TGTGCCAGTAGCCCAGGGGCCAGAGGAAATCAGCCCCAGCATTTT. It yields the protein CASSPGARGNQPQHF. The complete variable domain, with remaining parts taken from reference TRBV19 and TRBJ1-5, reads DGGITQSPKYLFRKEGQNVTLSCEQNLNHDAMYWYRQDPGQGLRLIYYSQIVNDFQKGDIAEGYSVSREKKESFPLTVTSAQKNPTAFYLCASSPGARGNQPQHFGDGTRLSIL.

The chain has TRBV19 and TRBJ2-7, with D maybe TRBD1 (6 bases). Germline loops: CDR1 LNHDA, CDR2 SQIVND (reference sequence). The CDR3 runs 15 residues. Deletions cut 1 base from V and 2 bases from J, with 12 bases between. In DNA form, the CDR3 reads TGTGCCAGTAGTATAGCCTCAGGGGACACCTACGAGCAGTACTTC. This sequence encodes CASSIASGDTYEQYF.

The chain carries TRBV7-6 and TRBJ2-2, with 10 bases that match TRBD2. In germline, CDR1 is SGHVS, CDR2 FNYEAQ. The CDR3 has 16 residues. The ends lost 3 bases at V and 5 bases at J; junction bases unmatched: 6. Written as DNA, the CDR3 is TGTGCCAGCAGCTTGCAAGCGGGGGGGCGTACCGGGGAGCTGTTTTTT. It yields the protein CASSLQAGGRTGELFF.

The CDR3 coding sequence is TGTGCCAGCAGTGAATACTGGGGGAGCTCCTACGAGCAGTACTTC. Amino acid sequence: CASSEYWGSSYEQYF. The chain is built from TRBV6-1 and TRBJ2-7; D may be TRBD1 or TRBD2 (5 bases each). The V gene's germline CDR1 is MNHNS and CDR2 SASEGT. The V end was cut by 2 bases, the J end by 0 bases, with 11 bases between. This CDR3 is 15 amino acids long.

The gene calls are TRBV11-2 and TRBJ1-6, with 7 bases identical to TRBD1. Germline V lookup: CDR1 SGHAT, CDR2 FQNNGV. The trim removed 5 bases at V and 5 bases at J, leaving 6 bases unmatched. CDR3 size: 15 residues. The CDR3 coding sequence is TGTGCCAGCAGCGTCTACAGGGGAAATAATTCACCCCTCCACTTT. Translated, it gives CASSVYRGNNSPLHF.

This chain links TRBV5-1 with TRBJ1-1; 9 bases map to TRBD1. This CDR3 comprises 14 residues. CDR1 and CDR2 from the germline V gene are SGHRS and YFSETQ. The V and J ends lost 3 bases and 5 bases, in that order; junction bases with no gene match: 5. In DNA form, the CDR3 reads TGCGCCAGCAGCTCACAGGGGGCCGGAACTGAAGCTTTCTTT. Protein sequence: CASSSQGAGTEAFF.

The V and J genes are TRBV28 and TRBJ2-7; 13 positions agree with TRBD2. CDR1 is MDHEN, CDR2 SYDVKM, per germline. V lost 4 bases to trimming and J lost 3 bases; unmatched junction nucleotides: 6. The CDR3 contains 16 residues. The CDR3 bases are TGTGCCAGCAGTTACCCGCGGACTAGCGGGAGCTACGAGCAGTACTTC. It codes for CASSYPRTSGSYEQYF.

The J gene is TRBJ1-3, the V gene TRBV27; D is unclear. The CDR3 has 15 residues. Trimming took off 8 bases at V and 2 bases at J, with 16 bases between the two ends. Germline-derived CDR1 and CDR2 are MNHEY and SMNVEV (reference sequence). The CDR3 protein is CASRRIGNPGNTIYF. Written as DNA, the CDR3 is TGTGCCAGCCGTCGGATCGGGAACCCTGGAAACACCATATATTTT.

The V gene is TRBV6-1, the J gene TRBJ1-1; D is unclear. Germline V CDR1 and CDR2: MNHNS, SASEGT. Trimming cost V 9 bases and J 8 bases, with 13 bases left between them. This CDR3 is 11 amino acids long. Here the CDR3 reads CASRQVGEAFF. The CDR3 DNA reads TGTGCCAGTCGACAAGTGGGGGAAGCTTTCTTT.

Written as DNA, the CDR3 is TGTGCCAGCAGCCAAGAGGGTCCAGGAACCTCCTACGAGCAGTACTTC. Amino acids: CASSQEGPGTSYEQYF. The chain uses TRBV14 and TRBJ2-7; unclear D gene. Germline V gene lookup returns CDR1 SGHDN and CDR2 FVKESK. Trimming left V 0 bases short and J 0 bases short, with 12 bases between. The CDR3 consists of 16 residues.

V and J are TRBV5-6 and TRBJ1-2, with D possibly matching TRBD1 (5 bases). The CDR3 extends over 12 amino acids. CDR1 is SGHDT, CDR2 YYEEEE, per germline. Trimming took off 0 bases at V and 7 bases at J, with 7 bases between the two ends. CDR3 in amino acids: CASSLDGGGYTF. Written as DNA, the CDR3 is TGTGCCAGCAGCTTGGATGGGGGTGGCTACACCTTC.

The chain recombines TRBV7-9 with TRBJ2-7; D might be TRBD1 (6 bases). The V end was cut by 5 bases, the J end by 5 bases, with 10 bases between. CDR3 size: 12 residues. Germline V lookup: CDR1 SEHNR, CDR2 FQNEAQ (reference sequence). CDR3 nucleotide sequence: TGTGCCAGCAGCAAACAGGGAAACGAGCAGTACTTC. Translating it yields CASSKQGNEQYF.

The rearrangement links TRBV4-1 to TRBJ2-7, with D perhaps matching TRBD1 (6 bases). Trimming removed 4 bases from V and 6 bases from J, with 16 bases in between. CDR3 length equals 14 residues. Germline V gives CDR1 MGHRA, CDR2 YSYEKL. The DNA of the CDR3 is TGCGCCAGCAGCCCCCGGACAGTTTTGGGCGAGCAGTACTTC. As protein: CASSPRTVLGEQYF.

The chain combines TRBV13 with TRBJ2-3; D call uncertain. V lost 3 bases and J lost 4, with 5 bases in between. This CDR3 is built from 12 residues. Germline values: CDR1 PRHDT, CDR2 FYEKMQ (reference sequence). The DNA for the CDR3 is TGTGCCAGCAGCTTCGAGGCAGATACGCAGTATTTT. Translation: CASSFEADTQYF. Complete variable domain (other parts from reference TRBV13 and TRBJ2-3): AAGVIQSPRHLIKEKRETATLKCYPIPRHDTVYWYQQGPGQDPQFLISFYEKMQSDKGSIPDRFSAQQFSDYHSELNMSSLELGDSALYFCASSFEADTQYFGPGTRLTVL.

This sequence joins TRBV7-9 and TRBJ2-7, with TRBD2 as a possible D gene (7 bases). The CDR3 has 15 amino acids. Deletions cut 1 base from V and 2 bases from J, with 12 bases between. Germline lookup yields CDR1 SEHNR and CDR2 FQNEAQ (reference sequence). The CDR3 DNA follows: TGTGCCAGCAGCTTAGGCGGGGGCACGGCCTACGAGCAGTACTTC. Its protein is CASSLGGGTAYEQYF.

This rearrangement joins TRBV18 to TRBJ1-1; D ambiguous. The CDR3 has 15 amino acids. The V end lost 0 bases, the J end lost 0 bases, and 8 bases lay between the germline ends. CDR1 and CDR2 (germline): KGHSH, LQKENI. CDR3: CASSPPEEMNTEAFF. The CDR3 DNA reads as TGTGCCAGCTCACCACCAGAGGAGATGAACACTGAAGCTTTCTTT. Drawing the rest from reference TRBV18 and TRBJ1-1, the complete variable domain is NAGVMQNPRHLVRRRGQEARLRCSPMKGHSHVYWYRQLPEEGLKFMVYLQKENIIDESGMPKERFSAEFPKEGPSILRIQQVVRGDSAAYFCASSPPEEMNTEAFFGQGTRLTVV.

The chain has TRBV5-1 and TRBJ2-5, with TRBD1 matching 8 bases. The CDR3 consists of 17 residues. With 2 bases clipped from V and 5 bases from J, the junction kept 14 bases outside the gene matches. Germline lookup yields CDR1 SGHRS and CDR2 YFSETQ. The chain's CDR3 is CASSLPLDRASVETQYF. The DNA for the CDR3 is TGCGCCAGCAGCTTACCGTTGGACAGGGCGTCGGTGGAGACCCAGTACTTC.

J is TRBJ2-5 and V is TRBV5-6; TRBD2 agrees at 7 bases. Germline CDR1 SGHDT, CDR2 YYEEEE. The CDR3 sequence is 15 residues long. The junction had 6 bases not matched to a gene; V was cut back by 0 bases and J by 4 bases. The CDR3 sequence: CASSLETSVRETQYF. The CDR3 DNA is TGTGCCAGCAGCTTGGAAACTAGCGTCAGAGAGACCCAGTACTTC. The variable domain in full, completed from reference TRBV5-6 and TRBJ2-5, reads DAGVTQSPTHLIKTRGQQVTLRCSPKSGHDTVSWYQQALGQGPQFIFQYYEEEERQRGNFPDRFSGHQFPNYSSELNVNALLLGDSALYLCASSLETSVRETQYFGPGTRLLVL.